This T cell receptor (beta chain) was sequenced for a study of blood T cells in healthy people across ages. Germline CDR1 and CDR2: SQVTM and ANQGSEA. The CDR3 sequence is 13 residues long. V lost 4 bases and J lost 5; bases outside the gene matches: 6. Next came a second PCR, run for about 7 to 12 cycles, which used a sample-barcoded 5' primer along with a J-beta primer mix. The authors tagged each cDNA molecule using a template-switch adaptor with 12 random nucleotides. TCRdb redid the calling of the 5' RACE reads with MiXCR, one entry per CDR3 protein. The data show about 1.6 million distinct CDR3 sequences, about 35% seen once. There are many counts of this clonotype.

Sample: blood. V and J are TRBV29-1 and TRBJ2-5; 8 positions match TRBD1. This receptor was identified in a woman under 40 in good health. The CDR3: CSVVTQGAETQYF. In DNA, the CDR3 is TGCAGCGTTGTTACGCAGGGGGCGGAGACCCAGTACTTC.